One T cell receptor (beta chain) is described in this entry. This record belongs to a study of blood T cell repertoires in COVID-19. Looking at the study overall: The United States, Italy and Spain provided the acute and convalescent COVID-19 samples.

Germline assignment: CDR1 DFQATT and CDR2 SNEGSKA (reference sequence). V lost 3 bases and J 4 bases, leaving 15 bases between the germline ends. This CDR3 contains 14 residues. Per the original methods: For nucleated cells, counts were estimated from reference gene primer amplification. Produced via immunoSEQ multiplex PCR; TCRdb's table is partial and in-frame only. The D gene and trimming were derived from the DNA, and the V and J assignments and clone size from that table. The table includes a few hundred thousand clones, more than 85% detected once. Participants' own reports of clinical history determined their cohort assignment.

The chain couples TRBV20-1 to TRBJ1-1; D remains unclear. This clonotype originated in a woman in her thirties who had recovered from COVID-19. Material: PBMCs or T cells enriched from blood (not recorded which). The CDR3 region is CSASLEGGVTEAFF. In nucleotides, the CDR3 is TGCAGTGCTAGTCTGGAGGGTGGGGTCACTGAAGCTTTCTTT.